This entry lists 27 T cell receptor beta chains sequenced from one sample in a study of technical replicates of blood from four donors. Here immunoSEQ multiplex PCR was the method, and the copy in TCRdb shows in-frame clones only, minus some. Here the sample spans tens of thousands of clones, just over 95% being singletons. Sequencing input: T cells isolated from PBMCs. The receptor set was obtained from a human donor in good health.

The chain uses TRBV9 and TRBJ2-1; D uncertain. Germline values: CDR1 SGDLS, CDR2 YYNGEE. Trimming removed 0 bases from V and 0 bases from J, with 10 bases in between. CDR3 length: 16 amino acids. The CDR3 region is CASSVGNSLSYNEQFF. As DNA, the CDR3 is TGTGCCAGCAGCGTAGGTAATAGCCTCTCCTACAATGAGCAGTTCTTC.

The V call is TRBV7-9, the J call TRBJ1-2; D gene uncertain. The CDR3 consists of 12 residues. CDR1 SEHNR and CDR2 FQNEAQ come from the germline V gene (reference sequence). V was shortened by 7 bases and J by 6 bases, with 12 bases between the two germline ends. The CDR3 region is CASNREADGYTF. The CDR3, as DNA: TGTGCCAGCAATAGAGAAGCGGATGGCTACACCTTC.

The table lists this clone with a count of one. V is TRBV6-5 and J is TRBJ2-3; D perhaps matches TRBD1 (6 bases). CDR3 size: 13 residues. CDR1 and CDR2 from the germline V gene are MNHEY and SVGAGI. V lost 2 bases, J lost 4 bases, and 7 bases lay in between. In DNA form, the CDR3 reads TGTGCCAGCAGTTACAAGGGGGCAGATACGCAGTATTTT. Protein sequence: CASSYKGADTQYF.

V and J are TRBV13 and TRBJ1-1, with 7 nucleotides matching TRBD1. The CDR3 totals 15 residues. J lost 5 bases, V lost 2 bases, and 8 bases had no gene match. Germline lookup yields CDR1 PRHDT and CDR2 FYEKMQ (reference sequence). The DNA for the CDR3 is TGTGCCAGCAGCTTAATTGATACAGGGGAAACTGAAGCTTTCTTT. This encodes CASSLIDTGETEAFF.

The CDR3 nucleotides read TGTGCCAGCAGTCCTCCGAGAGGGATGGGTACGCAGTATTTT. Its translation is CASSPPRGMGTQYF. This chain connects TRBV25-1 to TRBJ2-3; D might be TRBD2 (5 bases). CDR1 and CDR2 (germline): MGHDK, SYGVNS. Trimming stripped 5 bases from V and 8 bases from J, with 17 bases between. This CDR3 comprises 14 residues.

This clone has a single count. CDR3 residues: CASRPSYGGQETQYF. CDR3 DNA: TGTGCCAGCAGGCCGAGTTACGGGGGACAGGAGACCCAGTACTTC. V gene TRBV6-5 combines with J gene TRBJ2-5, with D possibly TRBD1 on 7 matching bases. V shed 6 bases and J shed 5 bases, with 19 bases lying between them. Germline V gives CDR1 MNHEY, CDR2 SVGAGI. The CDR3 contains 15 residues.

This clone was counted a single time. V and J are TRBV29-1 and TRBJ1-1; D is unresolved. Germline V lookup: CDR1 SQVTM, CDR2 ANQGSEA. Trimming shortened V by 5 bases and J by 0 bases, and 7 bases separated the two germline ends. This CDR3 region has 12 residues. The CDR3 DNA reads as TGCAGCGTTCCCCTTCTGAACACTGAAGCTTTCTTT. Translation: CSVPLLNTEAFF.

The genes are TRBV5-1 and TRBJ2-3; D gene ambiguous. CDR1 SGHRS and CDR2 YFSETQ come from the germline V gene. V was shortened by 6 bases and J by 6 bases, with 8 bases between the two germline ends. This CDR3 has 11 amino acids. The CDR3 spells CASTQADTQYF. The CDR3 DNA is TGCGCCAGCACCCAAGCTGATACGCAGTATTTT.

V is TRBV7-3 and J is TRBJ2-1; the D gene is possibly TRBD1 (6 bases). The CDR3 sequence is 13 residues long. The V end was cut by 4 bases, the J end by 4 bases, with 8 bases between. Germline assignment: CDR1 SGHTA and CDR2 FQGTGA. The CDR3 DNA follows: TGTGCCAGCAGCTGGGGGCTATACAATGAGCAGTTCTTC. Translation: CASSWGLYNEQFF.

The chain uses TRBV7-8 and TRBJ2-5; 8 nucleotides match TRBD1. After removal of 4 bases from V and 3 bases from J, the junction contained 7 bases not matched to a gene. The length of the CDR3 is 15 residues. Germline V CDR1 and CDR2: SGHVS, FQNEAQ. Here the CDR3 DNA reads TGTGCCAGCAGCTCATTCGGGACAGGAGAAGAGACCCAGTACTTC. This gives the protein CASSSFGTGEETQYF.

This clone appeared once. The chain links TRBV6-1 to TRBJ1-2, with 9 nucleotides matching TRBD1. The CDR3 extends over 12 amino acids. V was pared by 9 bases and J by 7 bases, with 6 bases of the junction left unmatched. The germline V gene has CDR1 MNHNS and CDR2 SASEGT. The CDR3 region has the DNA TGTGCCAGTGACCGGGACAGGGTTGGCTACACCTTC. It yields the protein CASDRDRVGYTF.

CDR3 sequence (DNA): TGTGCCAGCAGCTCCCAACCGGGAACAGGGTACGAGCAGTACTTC. Protein: CASSSQPGTGYEQYF. The chain links TRBV7-3 to TRBJ2-7; TRBD1 might be the D (6 bases). Deletions cut 4 bases from V and 4 bases from J, with 17 bases between. This CDR3 spans 15 amino acids. CDR1 and CDR2 from the germline V gene are SGHTA and FQGTGA.

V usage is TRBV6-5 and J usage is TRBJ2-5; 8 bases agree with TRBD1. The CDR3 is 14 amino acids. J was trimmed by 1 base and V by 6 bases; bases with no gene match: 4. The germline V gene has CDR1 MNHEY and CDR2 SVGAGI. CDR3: CASSYGQGQETQYF. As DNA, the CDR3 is TGTGCCAGCAGCTATGGACAGGGCCAAGAGACCCAGTACTTC.

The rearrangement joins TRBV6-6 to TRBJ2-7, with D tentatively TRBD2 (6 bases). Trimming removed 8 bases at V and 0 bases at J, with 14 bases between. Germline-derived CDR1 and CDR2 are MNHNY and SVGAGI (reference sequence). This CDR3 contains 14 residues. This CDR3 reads CASGGTASSYEQYF. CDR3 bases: TGTGCCAGCGGGGGGACGGCGAGCTCCTACGAGCAGTACTTC.

As DNA, the CDR3 is TGCGCCAGCAGCTCGGGACTAGCGAGCACAGATACGCAGTATTTT. It encodes CASSSGLASTDTQYF. The rearrangement uses TRBV5-1 and TRBJ2-3; 10 positions agree with TRBD2. With 3 bases clipped from V and 0 bases from J, the junction kept 1 base outside the gene matches. CDR1 and CDR2 (germline): SGHRS, YFSETQ. The CDR3 runs 15 residues.

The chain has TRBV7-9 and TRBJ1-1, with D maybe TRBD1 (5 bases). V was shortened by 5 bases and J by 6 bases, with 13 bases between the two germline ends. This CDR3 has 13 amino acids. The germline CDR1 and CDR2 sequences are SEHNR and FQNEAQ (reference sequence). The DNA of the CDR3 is TGTGCCAGCAGCCCCCCCACAGGACCTGAAGCTTTCTTT. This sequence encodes CASSPPTGPEAFF. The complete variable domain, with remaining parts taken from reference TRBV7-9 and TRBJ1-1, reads DTGVSQNPRHKITKRGQNVTFRCDPISEHNRLYWYRQTLGQGPEFLTYFQNEAQLEKSRLLSDRFSAERPKGSFSTLEIQRTEQGDSAMYLCASSPPTGPEAFFGQGTRLTVV.

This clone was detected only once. The CDR3 spells CASTGQVVGEQYF. CDR3 sequence (DNA): TGTGCCAGCACCGGACAGGTAGTCGGCGAGCAGTACTTC. This sequence joins TRBV2 and TRBJ2-7, with 7 positions matching TRBD1. The germline gives CDR1 SNHLY, CDR2 FYNNEI. The CDR3 contains 13 residues. The V segment lost 7 bases and the J segment 6 bases; nucleotides outside the gene matches: 9.

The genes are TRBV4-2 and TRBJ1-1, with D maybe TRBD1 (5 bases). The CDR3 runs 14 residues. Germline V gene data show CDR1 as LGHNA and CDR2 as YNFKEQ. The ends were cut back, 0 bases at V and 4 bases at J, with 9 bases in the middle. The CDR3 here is CASSQDLGLTEAFF. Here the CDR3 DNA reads TGTGCCAGCAGCCAAGATCTGGGGCTCACTGAAGCTTTCTTT.

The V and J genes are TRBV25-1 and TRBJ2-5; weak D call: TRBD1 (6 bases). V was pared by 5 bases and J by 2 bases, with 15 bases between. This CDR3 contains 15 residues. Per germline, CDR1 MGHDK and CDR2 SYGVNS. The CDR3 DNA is TGTGCCAGCAGTAAATTCCAGGGGAATCAAGAGACCCAGTACTTC. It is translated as CASSKFQGNQETQYF.

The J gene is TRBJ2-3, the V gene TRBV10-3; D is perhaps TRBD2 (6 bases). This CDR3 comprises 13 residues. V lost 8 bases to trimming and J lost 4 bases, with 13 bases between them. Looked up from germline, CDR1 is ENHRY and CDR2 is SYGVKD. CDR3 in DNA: TGTGCCATCGGGGCGGCGGGGTCAGATACGCAGTATTTT. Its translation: CAIGAAGSDTQYF.

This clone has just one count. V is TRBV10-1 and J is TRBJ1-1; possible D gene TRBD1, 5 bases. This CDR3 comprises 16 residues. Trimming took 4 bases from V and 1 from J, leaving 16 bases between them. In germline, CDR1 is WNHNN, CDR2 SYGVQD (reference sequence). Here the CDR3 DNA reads TGCGCCAGCAGTGTAGACAGTAACCGAAGGAACACTGAAGCTTTCTTT. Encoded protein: CASSVDSNRRNTEAFF.

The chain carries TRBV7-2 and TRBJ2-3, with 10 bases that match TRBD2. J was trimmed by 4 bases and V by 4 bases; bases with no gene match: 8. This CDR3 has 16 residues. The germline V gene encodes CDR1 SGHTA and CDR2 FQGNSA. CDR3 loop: CASSSLAGVVADTQYF. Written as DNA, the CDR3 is TGTGCCAGCAGCTCTCTAGCGGGAGTGGTGGCAGATACGCAGTATTTT.

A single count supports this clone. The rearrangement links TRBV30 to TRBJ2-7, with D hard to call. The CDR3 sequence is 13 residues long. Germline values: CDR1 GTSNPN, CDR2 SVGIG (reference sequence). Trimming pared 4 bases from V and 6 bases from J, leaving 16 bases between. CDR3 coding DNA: TGTGCCTGGACGCGGTTTGGGTCGAGCGAGCAGTACTTC. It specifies CAWTRFGSSEQYF.

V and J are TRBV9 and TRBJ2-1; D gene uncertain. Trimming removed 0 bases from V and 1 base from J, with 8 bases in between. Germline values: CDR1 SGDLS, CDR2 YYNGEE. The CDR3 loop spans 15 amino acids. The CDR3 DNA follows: TGTGCCAGCAGCGTAGGGGCGCCTTCCTACAATGAGCAGTTCTTC. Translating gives CASSVGAPSYNEQFF.

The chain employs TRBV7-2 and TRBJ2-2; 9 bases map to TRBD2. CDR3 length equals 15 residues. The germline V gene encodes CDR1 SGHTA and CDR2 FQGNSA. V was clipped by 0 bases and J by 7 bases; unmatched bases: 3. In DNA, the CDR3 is TGTGCCAGCAGCTTAGCAGCGGGAGGTTTCGGGGAGCTGTTTTTT. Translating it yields CASSLAAGGFGELFF.

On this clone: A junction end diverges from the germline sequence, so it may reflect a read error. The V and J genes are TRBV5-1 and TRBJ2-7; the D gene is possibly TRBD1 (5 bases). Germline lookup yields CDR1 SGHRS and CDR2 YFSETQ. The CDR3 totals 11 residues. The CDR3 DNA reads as TGCGCCAGCAGGCCAGGGTACGGGCAGTACTTC. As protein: CASRPGYGQYF.

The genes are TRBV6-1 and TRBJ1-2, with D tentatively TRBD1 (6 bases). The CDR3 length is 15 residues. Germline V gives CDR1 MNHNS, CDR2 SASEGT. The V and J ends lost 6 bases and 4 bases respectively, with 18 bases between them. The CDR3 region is CASSPIGGQLYGYTF. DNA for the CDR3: TGTGCCAGCAGCCCCATAGGCGGACAGCTCTATGGCTACACCTTC.